Each of the 15 T cell receptor beta chains below was sequenced from the same sample in a study of blood T cell repertoires in COVID-19. Here immunoSEQ multiplex PCR was the method, and the copy in TCRdb shows in-frame clones only, minus some. The sample yields a few hundred thousand clones, approximately 90% seen once. The sequencing sample was made of PBMCs or T cells enriched from blood (not recorded which). The receptors come from a young man with acute COVID-19.

The gene calls are TRBV28 and TRBJ2-1; possible D gene TRBD2, 6 bases. The ends were cut back, 9 bases at V and 5 bases at J, with 20 bases in the middle. The CDR3 is 15 residues long. Germline CDR1 reads MDHEN; CDR2 reads SYDVKM. The CDR3: CASLPGEDPNNEQFF. DNA of the CDR3: TGTGCCAGTCTCCCCGGGGAGGATCCCAACAATGAGCAGTTCTTC.

In its sample, this clone was seen once. The V gene is TRBV30, the J gene TRBJ1-1; D not certain. The germline gives CDR1 GTSNPN, CDR2 SVGIG (reference sequence). The CDR3 runs 11 residues. V dropped 5 bases and J dropped 3 bases, with 7 bases sitting between them. CDR3 DNA: TGTGCCTGGGGTAAATACACTGAAGCTTTCTTT. Amino acids: CAWGKYTEAFF.

The genes are TRBV29-1 and TRBJ1-1, with 9 positions matching TRBD1. CDR3 size: 13 residues. From germline, CDR1 is SQVTM and CDR2 ANQGSEA. The V and J ends lost 6 bases and 6 bases, in that order; junction bases with no gene match: 8. The CDR3 nucleotides are TGCAGCGTGGGGACAGGGAGGGGGGCTGAAGCTTTCTTT. This translates into CSVGTGRGAEAFF.

This chain joins TRBV5-4 and TRBJ2-7, with D tentatively TRBD1 (5 bases). Germline V gene data show CDR1 as SGHNT and CDR2 as YYREEE (reference sequence). V shed 4 bases and J shed 3 bases, with 8 bases lying between them. This CDR3 has 12 residues. The CDR3 sequence: CASSLQGYEQYF. Here the CDR3 DNA reads TGTGCCAGCAGCCTTCAGGGCTACGAGCAGTACTTC.

The J gene is TRBJ1-1, the V gene TRBV9; maybe TRBD1 (5 bases). V dropped 3 bases and J dropped 5 bases, with 20 bases sitting between them. CDR1 and CDR2 (germline): SGDLS, YYNGEE. The CDR3 loop spans 16 amino acids. CDR3 in DNA: TGTGCCAGCAGCGCCCCTTCGGACATGGTCTCGACTGAAGCTTTCTTT. This sequence encodes CASSAPSDMVSTEAFF.

This clone was found a few times. The rearrangement joins TRBV30 to TRBJ2-3; D is ambiguous. The CDR3 is made up of 14 amino acids. V lost 0 bases to trimming and J lost 1 base, with 8 bases between them. Per the germline V gene, CDR1 is GTSNPN and CDR2 is SVGIG (reference sequence). The CDR3 DNA follows: TGTGCCTGGAGTGTGTCCTCGGGCACAGATACGCAGTATTTT. Amino acids: CAWSVSSGTDTQYF.

This clone came up a few times. This chain's CDR3 is CASRLGTGSREAFF. The CDR3 DNA reads as TGTGCCAGCAGGCTCGGGACAGGGTCTAGAGAAGCTTTCTTT. The J gene is TRBJ1-1, the V gene TRBV28; 9 bases align to TRBD1. Trimming at V came to 6 bases and at J to 8 bases, leaving 10 bases not matched to a gene. The germline V gene has CDR1 MDHEN and CDR2 SYDVKM. This CDR3 contains 14 residues.

The chain couples TRBV4-1 to TRBJ1-3; D gene uncertain. The CDR3 has 16 amino acids. Between the trimmed V and J ends, which lost 0 bases and 4 bases, there was a span of 13 bases. CDR1 MGHRA and CDR2 YSYEKL come from the germline V gene. The CDR3 DNA follows: TGCGCCAGCAGCCAAGATTCCGGGTCATCGGGAAACACCATATATTTT. It is translated as CASSQDSGSSGNTIYF.

The chain joins TRBV3-1 (or the pseudogene TRBV3-2) to TRBJ2-5; possible D gene TRBD2, 7 bases. V lost 0 bases to trimming and J lost 5 bases, with 13 bases between them. The germline V gene encodes CDR1 LGHDT and CDR2 YNNKEL (reference sequence). The CDR3 runs 15 residues. DNA of the CDR3: TGTGCCAGCAGCCAAGATACAGGGAGGGGCGAGACCCAGTACTTC. Encoded protein: CASSQDTGRGETQYF.

The chain is built from TRBV15 and TRBJ2-5; perhaps TRBD1 as D (5 bases). The CDR3 totals 14 residues. Germline loops: CDR1 LNHNV, CDR2 YYDKDF (reference sequence). V shed 0 bases and J shed 5 bases, with 10 bases lying between them. CDR3 sequence (DNA): TGTGCCACCAGCAGAGATATAGGGGCGGAGACCCAGTACTTC. This translates into CATSRDIGAETQYF.

This clone has only one observation. The chain's CDR3 is CASARLADLDEQFF. DNA of the CDR3: TGTGCCAGTGCCCGACTAGCGGACTTAGATGAGCAGTTCTTC. The rearrangement joins TRBV6-6 to TRBJ2-1; 9 bases agree with TRBD2. Germline trimming cut 9 bases from V and 8 bases from J; bases unmatched to any gene: 11. Germline loops: CDR1 MNHNY, CDR2 SVGAGI (reference sequence). This CDR3 region has 14 residues.

The rearrangement joins TRBV19 to TRBJ2-1, with 7 bases lining up with TRBD1. The CDR3 length is 14 residues. The germline V gene has CDR1 LNHDA and CDR2 SQIVND (reference sequence). Trimming removed 2 bases from V and 5 bases from J; junction bases left unmatched: 3. The CDR3 here is CASSIMTGNNEQFF. CDR3 sequence (DNA): TGTGCCAGTAGTATAATGACAGGGAACAATGAGCAGTTCTTC.

The CDR3 loop is CASSPRTSGRVAKNIQYF. The CDR3 region has the DNA TGTGCCAGCAGCCCACGGACTAGCGGGAGGGTCGCCAAAAACATTCAGTACTTC. V is TRBV3-1 (or the pseudogene TRBV3-2) and J is TRBJ2-4; 15 bases fit TRBD2. There are 18 residues in the CDR3. Germline V gene sequence: CDR1 LGHDT, CDR2 YNNKEL (reference sequence). J was trimmed by 1 base and V by 4 bases; bases with no gene match: 5.

This clone came up once. This sequence joins TRBV19 and TRBJ2-3; D possibly corresponds to TRBD2 (6 bases). V lost 6 bases, J lost 0 bases, and 19 bases lay in between. The CDR3 is made up of 17 amino acids. The germline V gene encodes CDR1 LNHDA and CDR2 SQIVND (reference sequence). The CDR3 spells CASRPTRGTASTDTQYF. In nucleotides, the CDR3 is TGTGCCAGTAGACCCACTCGGGGGACGGCTAGCACAGATACGCAGTATTTT.

The chain combines TRBV4-1 with TRBJ2-3; 14 nucleotides line up with TRBD2. Trimming at V came to 3 bases and at J to 4 bases, leaving 3 bases not matched to a gene. The CDR3 consists of 16 residues. Germline CDR1 MGHRA, CDR2 YSYEKL. The CDR3 DNA sequence: TGCGCCAGCAGCCAGCCGGGACTAGCGGGAGCAGATACGCAGTATTTT. Protein: CASSQPGLAGADTQYF.